The rows below give T cell receptor beta chains drawn from one sample of a study of T cell responses to AZD1222 COVID-19 vaccine. Profiling relied on immunoSEQ multiplex PCR, and the TCRdb table lists in-frame clones only, not all of them. Among about 190,000 clones listed, approximately 91% were seen once. The sample was peripheral blood, taken on day 0 of AZD1222 vaccination. The source is an adult in good health. CDR3s include the opening cysteine and the closing phenylalanine or tryptophan. The D gene is left open where the match is weak. Expanded clones are given a class, and other clones once, few, many or no size at all.

J | D | V | size | DNA | CDR3
TRBJ2-2 | TRBD2 | TRBV7-2 | . | TGTGCCAGCAGCCGGGACGGGAGGTACACCGGGGAGCTGTTTTTT | CASSRDGRYTGELFF
TRBJ2-7 | . | TRBV6-6 | . | TGTGCCAGCATGCCTCAGGATTCCTACGAGCAGTACTTC | CASMPQDSYEQYF
TRBJ2-7 | TRBD1 | TRBV28 | . | TGTGCCAGCACCGGGACAGGGGGAGACTACGAGCAGTACTTC | CASTGTGGDYEQYF
TRBJ1-1 | TRBD1 | TRBV19 | . | TGTGCCAGTAGTATAGGAGGGACAGTCGACACTGAAGCTTTCTTT | CASSIGGTVDTEAFF
TRBJ1-6 | . | TRBV19 | once | TGTGCCAGCGGGGGCCATTCACCCCTCCACTTT | CASGGHSPLHF
TRBJ2-1 | TRBD2 | TRBV7-3 | . | TGTGCCAGCAGCTCCTTCCCCCGGGTAGCGGGAGTAGACTACTCCTACAATGAGCAGTTCTTC | CASSSFPRVAGVDYSYNEQFF
TRBJ1-2 | . | TRBV29-1 | . | TGCAGCGTTGAAGCCGGGGCCTTGGGCTATGGCTACACCTTC | CSVEAGALGYGYTF
TRBJ2-3 | . | TRBV6-2/TRBV6-3 | . | TGTGCCAGCAGTTATAACCAGTTGGAAATCGGCGGGTTTAGCACAGATACGCAGTATTTT | CASSYNQLEIGGFSTDTQYF
TRBJ2-5 | . | TRBV3-1/TRBV3-2 | . | TGTGCCAGCAGCCAGGGACGGGGCGAGGGGGAATTATTGAGAGAGACCCAGTACTTC | CASSQGRGEGELLRETQYF
TRBJ1-2 | . | TRBV6-2/TRBV6-3 | . | TGTGCCAGCAGCCTCCCGCCCGGCTACACCTTC | CASSLPPGYTF
TRBJ2-1 | TRBD2 | TRBV18 | . | TGTGCCAGCTCACCATCGTTAGCGGGCCGCTCCTACAATGAGCAGTTCTTC | CASSPSLAGRSYNEQFF
TRBJ1-1 | . | TRBV30 | . | TGTGCCTGGTCGGACTCCCGGAACACTGAAGCTTTCTTT | CAWSDSRNTEAFF
TRBJ2-1 | . | TRBV6-5 | . | TGTGCCAGCAGTCGCCGAGAGGGGCTTGGTGGTGAGCAGTTCTTC | CASSRREGLGGEQFF
TRBJ1-5 | . | TRBV28 | once | TGTGCCAGTTGGGACCCCAGCCAGCCCCAGCATTTT | CASWDPSQPQHF
TRBJ2-2 | . | TRBV6-5 | . | TGTGCAAGCAGTTACTTCGGGGGCACCGGGGAGCTGTTTTTT | CASSYFGGTGELFF
TRBJ1-5 | TRBD1 | TRBV2 | . | TGTGCCAGCAGTGAATTGCATGGGACAGGGGGCAATCAGCCCCAGCATTTT | CASSELHGTGGNQPQHF
TRBJ1-1 | TRBD1 | TRBV3-1/TRBV3-2 | . | TGTGCCAGCAGCCCGGGACAGCTCATGAACACTGAAGCTTTCTTT | CASSPGQLMNTEAFF
TRBJ1-2 | . | TRBV25-1 | once | TGTGCCAGCAGTGAGTTGGCCAGCTATGGCTACACCTTC | CASSELASYGYTF
TRBJ1-1 | . | TRBV4-2 | . | TGTGCCAGCAGCCAAGATCGGACGAGCGCTGAAGCTTTCTTT | CASSQDRTSAEAFF
TRBJ2-1 | . | TRBV12-5 | . | TGTGCTAGTGGGCTTTACTCCTACAATGAGCAGTTCTTC | CASGLYSYNEQFF
TRBJ1-1 | . | TRBV29-1 | once | TGCAGCGTTTGGGGTAACACTGAAGCTTTCTTT | CSVWGNTEAFF
TRBJ1-1 | . | TRBV7-9 | . | TGTGCCAGCAGCTTAGAAGAGGGTTGGACTGAAGCTTTCTTT | CASSLEEGWTEAFF
TRBJ2-5 | TRBD2 | TRBV9 | . | TGTGCCAGCAGCGCCGGGACTAGCGGGGGGGCCGGTGAGACCCAGTACTTC | CASSAGTSGGAGETQYF
TRBJ2-7 | . | TRBV7-9 | . | TGTGCCAGCAGCTTAACGGGAGTAGTCTACGAGCAGTACTTC | CASSLTGVVYEQYF
TRBJ1-3 | TRBD1 | TRBV15 | . | TGTGCCACCAGCGGAAGAGACAGGGGGCCCGGAAACACCATATATTTT | CATSGRDRGPGNTIYF
TRBJ1-2 | TRBD1 | TRBV6-2/TRBV6-3 | . | TGTGCCAGCAGCCAAATCGGGACAGGGGAATGGCATGGCTACACCTTC | CASSQIGTGEWHGYTF
TRBJ2-7 | . | TRBV6-6 | . | TGTGCCAGCAGTTACCGCGGCGGACGGAGCTCCTACGAGCAGTACTTC | CASSYRGGRSSYEQYF
TRBJ1-5 | TRBD1 | TRBV19 | . | TGTGCCAGTAGTAGGACAGGTCTCCTACGGCCCCAGCATTTT | CASSRTGLLRPQHF
TRBJ2-6 | . | TRBV5-8 | . | TGTGCCAGCAGCTTGGGGCAGTCTGGGGCCAACGTCCTGACTTTC | CASSLGQSGANVLTF
TRBJ1-2 | . | TRBV5-6 | . | TGTGCCAGCAGCTCCTCCGGGACGGAGGACGGCTACACCTTC | CASSSSGTEDGYTF
TRBJ1-1 | . | TRBV7-7 | . | TGTGCCAGCAGCTTGGCAGGGGCGAAGGACACTGAAGCTTTCTTT | CASSLAGAKDTEAFF
TRBJ2-7 | . | TRBV5-1 | . | TGCGCCAGCAGCTTGGCGGGACCGCCCTACGAGCAGTACTTC | CASSLAGPPYEQYF
TRBJ2-7 | . | TRBV3-1/TRBV3-2 | . | TGTGCCAGCAGCCAAGACACCCGACAGCTGGCCCCCTACGAGCAGTACTTC | CASSQDTRQLAPYEQYF
TRBJ1-2 | . | TRBV18 | . | TGTGCCAGCTCACTCTCCGGACCCTATGGCTACACCTTC | CASSLSGPYGYTF
TRBJ2-7 | . | TRBV6-5 | . | TGTGCCAGCACCAAACAAGTTGGGGTGGACTACGAGCAGTACTTC | CASTKQVGVDYEQYF
TRBJ2-1 | TRBD1 | TRBV11-2 | . | TGTGCCAGCAGCCCATCAGGGGGTGAGCAGTTCTTC | CASSPSGGEQFF
TRBJ1-4 | TRBD1 | TRBV28 | . | TGTGCCAGCAGCCCGGGACAGGAAAATGAAAAACTGTTTTTT | CASSPGQENEKLFF
TRBJ2-1 | TRBD2 | TRBV6-5 | once | TGTGCCGCGCGGGAGAATTCCTACAATGAGCAGTTCTTC | CAARENSYNEQFF
TRBJ1-6 | . | TRBV10-3 | once | TGTGCCATCAGTGAGACAGGGAAGGATTCACCCCTCCACTTT | CAISETGKDSPLHF
TRBJ2-1 | . | TRBV10-3 | . | TGTGCCATCAGTGGGTTGCGAGGGGATGAGCAGTTCTTC | CAISGLRGDEQFF
TRBJ2-7 | TRBD2 | TRBV7-9 | . | TGTGCCAGCAGCCTGGGACTAGCGGGAGGTCCCTCCTACGAGCAGTACTTC | CASSLGLAGGPSYEQYF
TRBJ2-2 | . | TRBV5-5 | . | TGTGCCAGCAGCGATCTCGAGGTCACCGGGGAGCTGTTTTTT | CASSDLEVTGELFF
TRBJ2-1 | TRBD2 | TRBV3-1/TRBV3-2 | . | TGTGCCAGCAGCCAAGGGACCGGACTAGCGGGCTATGAGCAGTTCTTC | CASSQGTGLAGYEQFF
TRBJ2-4 | . | TRBV3-1/TRBV3-2 | . | TGTGCCAGCAGCCAAGACAATGCCAAAAACATTCAGTACTTC | CASSQDNAKNIQYF
TRBJ2-7 | . | TRBV7-9 | once | TGTGCCAGCAGCCTGCAACGGGACGAGCAGTACTTC | CASSLQRDEQYF
TRBJ1-3 | . | TRBV5-1 | . | TGCGCCAGCAGCCTAGGATCAACTGGAAACACCATATATTTT | CASSLGSTGNTIYF
TRBJ2-7 | . | TRBV7-9 | . | TGTGCCAGCAGCGGTATCCCTTCCTACGAGCAGTACTTC | CASSGIPSYEQYF
TRBJ1-2 | . | TRBV5-1 | . | TGCGCCAGCAGCCCCGATGGGGGACACGGAGGCTACACCTTC | CASSPDGGHGGYTF
TRBJ2-1 | . | TRBV18 | . | TGTGCCAGCTCACCCCGGGGGATAAACAATGAGCAGTTCTTC | CASSPRGINNEQFF
TRBJ1-2 | TRBD1 | TRBV18 | . | TGTGCCAGCTCACCCCCGGGGGACAGGGCTACCTATGGCTACACCTTC | CASSPPGDRATYGYTF